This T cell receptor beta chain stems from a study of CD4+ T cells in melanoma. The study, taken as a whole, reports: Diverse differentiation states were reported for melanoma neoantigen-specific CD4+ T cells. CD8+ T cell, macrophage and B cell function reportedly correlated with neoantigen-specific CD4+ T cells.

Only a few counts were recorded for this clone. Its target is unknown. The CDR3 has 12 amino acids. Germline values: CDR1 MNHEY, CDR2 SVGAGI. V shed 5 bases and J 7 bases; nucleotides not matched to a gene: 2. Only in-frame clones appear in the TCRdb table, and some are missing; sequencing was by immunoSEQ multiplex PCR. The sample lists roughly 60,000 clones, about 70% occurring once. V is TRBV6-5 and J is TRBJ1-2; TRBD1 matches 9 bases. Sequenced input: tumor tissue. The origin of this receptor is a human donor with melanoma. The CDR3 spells CASSDRGVGYTF. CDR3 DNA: TGTGCCAGCAGTGACAGGGGGGTTGGCTACACCTTC.